A single sample is the source of the 26 T cell receptor beta chains below, sequenced in a study of CD8 T cells in ankylosing spondylitis. These receptors lack a known antigen. General study findings and limits: One TCR beta motif, made up of roughly eight highly homologous variants, appeared characteristic of ankylosing spondylitis blood.

Using its own MiXCR run on the 5' RACE reads, TCRdb lists one record per CDR3 protein. The data hold 800,000 to 900,000 distinct CDR3 sequences, with 12% observed a single time. Sequencing input: blood, either unsorted or a sorted T cell fraction (not recorded which). The receptors were gathered from a male donor with ankylosing spondylitis.

The rearrangement links TRBV11-2 to TRBJ2-7; the D is unclear. V lost 0 bases to trimming and J lost 2 bases, with 17 bases between them. Germline V gene data show CDR1 as SGHAT and CDR2 as FQNNGV. The CDR3 loop spans 17 amino acids. The CDR3 nucleotides are TGTGCCAGCAGCTTAGATCCATGGGGAATCAAGGCCTACGAGCAGTACTTC. It translates to CASSLDPWGIKAYEQYF.

Many counts were recorded for this clonotype. The chain carries TRBV5-1 and TRBJ1-5; D unclear. The CDR3 loop spans 13 amino acids. Germline CDR1 reads SGHRS; CDR2 reads YFSETQ. V lost 3 bases and J lost 7, with 11 bases in between. The CDR3 is CASSSEGGQPQHF. The CDR3 DNA is TGCGCCAGCAGCTCGGAGGGAGGACAGCCCCAGCATTTT.

V gene TRBV12-3 or TRBV12-4 combines with J gene TRBJ2-5, with D possibly matching TRBD2 (6 bases). V dropped 6 bases and J dropped 2 bases, with 16 bases sitting between them. The length of the CDR3 is 15 residues. As DNA, the CDR3 is TGTGCCAGCAGAGGATCGGAGGGACGTCAAGAGACCCAGTACTTC. It encodes CASRGSEGRQETQYF.

The sample holds one count of this clonotype. DNA of the CDR3: TGTGCCAGCAGCCGGTCCGGGACTAGCGAAGAGACCCAGTACTTC. It codes for CASSRSGTSEETQYF. The rearrangement joins TRBV4-2 to TRBJ2-5, with 10 bases that match TRBD2. J was trimmed by 3 bases and V by 4 bases; bases with no gene match: 5. Looked up from germline, CDR1 is LGHNA and CDR2 is YNFKEQ. This CDR3 is built from 15 residues.

This clonotype was observed many times. The V gene is TRBV6-5, the J gene TRBJ1-6, with 8 bases aligning to TRBD1. This CDR3 has 16 amino acids. The junction had 12 bases not matched to a gene; V was cut back by 4 bases and J by 10 bases. Germline CDR1 MNHEY, CDR2 SVGAGI. CDR3 DNA: TGTGCCAGCAGTTCCCTTCTACAGGGGGGGTGGTCACCCCTCCACTTT. It specifies CASSSLLQGGWSPLHF.

Many counts were recorded for this clonotype. The chain uses TRBV9 and TRBJ1-1, with a weak D call TRBD1 (5 bases). Between the trimmed V and J ends, which lost 4 bases and 1 base, there was a span of 8 bases. The germline gives CDR1 SGDLS, CDR2 YYNGEE. The CDR3 contains 13 residues. CDR3 sequence (DNA): TGTGCCAGCAGCAGGGACGCGAACACTGAAGCTTTCTTT. It yields the protein CASSRDANTEAFF.

This chain uses TRBV4-3 with TRBJ2-7; D may be TRBD1 (6 bases). Trimming removed 2 bases at V and 6 bases at J, with 14 bases between. The CDR3 has 14 amino acids. Germline-derived CDR1 and CDR2 are LGHNA and YSLEER. The CDR3 is CASSQSQGPSEQYF. CDR3 DNA: TGCGCCAGCAGCCAATCCCAGGGGCCTTCCGAGCAGTACTTC.

The table lists this clonotype with a few counts. This chain joins TRBV5-6 and TRBJ2-7; 7 nucleotides line up with TRBD1. The CDR3 runs 16 residues. V was pared by 1 base and J by 2 bases, with 9 bases of the junction left unmatched. Per germline, CDR1 SGHDT and CDR2 YYEEEE. The CDR3 region has the DNA TGTGCCAGCAGCTTGAGAGAGACAGGGACGCCCTACGAGCAGTACTTC. This encodes CASSLRETGTPYEQYF. The variable domain in full, completed from reference TRBV5-6 and TRBJ2-7, reads DAGVTQSPTHLIKTRGQQVTLRCSPKSGHDTVSWYQQALGQGPQFIFQYYEEEERQRGNFPDRFSGHQFPNYSSELNVNALLLGDSALYLCASSLRETGTPYEQYFGPGTRLTVT.

This clonotype was seen a few times. The genes are TRBV20-1 and TRBJ2-6, with D unclear. V was pared by 1 base and J by 0 bases, with 4 bases between. This CDR3 comprises 14 residues. Germline V gene sequence: CDR1 DFQATT, CDR2 SNEGSKA (reference sequence). The CDR3 region is CSARGASGANVLTF. The DNA of the CDR3 is TGCAGTGCTAGAGGTGCCTCTGGGGCCAACGTCCTGACTTTC.

This clonotype was counted a few times. The chain carries TRBV27 and TRBJ2-6; D possibly corresponds to TRBD1 (6 bases). The CDR3 loop spans 15 amino acids. V gave up 3 bases and J gave up 3 bases, with 9 bases separating them. Germline CDR1 reads MNHEY; CDR2 reads SMNVEV (reference sequence). The CDR3 spells CASSFYRDGANVLTF. As DNA, the CDR3 is TGTGCCAGCAGTTTTTACAGGGATGGGGCCAACGTCCTGACTTTC.

The chain couples TRBV6-1 to TRBJ2-3; TRBD2 matches 7 bases. The CDR3 loop spans 16 amino acids. Germline CDR1 MNHNS, CDR2 SASEGT. With V trimmed by 5 bases and J by 0 bases, 8 bases remained unmatched. Here the CDR3 DNA reads TGTGCCAGCAGTCCTCGGACTAGTTATAGCACAGATACGCAGTATTTT. Encoded protein: CASSPRTSYSTDTQYF.

V and J are TRBV6-6 and TRBJ2-6, with D maybe TRBD1 (5 bases). The CDR3 totals 13 residues. Trimming took off 7 bases at V and 2 bases at J, with 6 bases between the two ends. CDR1 and CDR2 from the germline V gene are MNHNY and SVGAGI (reference sequence). The DNA of the CDR3 is TGTGCCAGCAAAGGGGCTGGGGCCAACGTCCTGACTTTC. Translation gives CASKGAGANVLTF.

Only a few counts were recorded for this clonotype. V usage is TRBV5-1 and J usage is TRBJ2-2, with TRBD2 identical over 10 bases. Trimming took 1 base from V and 7 from J; bases not matched to a gene: 7. From germline, CDR1 is SGHRS and CDR2 YFSETQ. CDR3 length: 16 amino acids. As DNA, the CDR3 is TGCGCCAGCAGCTTGAGAACTAGCGGGGCCGGCGGGGAGCTGTTTTTT. This codes for CASSLRTSGAGGELFF.

This clonotype was observed a few times. The rearrangement links TRBV10-3 to TRBJ2-3; TRBD2 matches at 12 bases. The length of the CDR3 is 14 residues. The germline V gene has CDR1 ENHRY and CDR2 SYGVKD. V lost 6 bases to trimming and J lost 6 bases; unmatched junction nucleotides: 4. The CDR3 region is CAIRTSGRWDTQYF. The CDR3 DNA is TGTGCCATCAGAACTAGCGGGAGGTGGGATACGCAGTATTTT.

The CDR3 here is CASSLIRGNEQYF. The CDR3 region has the DNA TGCGCCAGCAGCTTAATCAGGGGGAACGAGCAGTACTTC. The rearrangement uses TRBV5-1 and TRBJ2-7; TRBD1 matches 7 bases. CDR3 size: 13 residues. Germline CDR1 SGHRS, CDR2 YFSETQ. Germline trimming cut 2 bases from V and 5 bases from J; bases unmatched to any gene: 4.

The rearrangement joins TRBV3-1 to TRBJ1-1; 8 bases line up with TRBD1. The J segment lost 7 bases and the V segment lost 5 bases, leaving 6 bases of the junction unmatched. The CDR3 is 13 amino acids. CDR1 is LGHDT and CDR2 is YNNKEL in the germline V gene (reference sequence). CDR3 amino acids: CASSSKGQGEAFF. In DNA, the CDR3 is TGTGCCAGCAGCTCAAAAGGACAGGGTGAAGCTTTCTTT.

This clonotype has only a few counts. V gene TRBV20-1 combines with J gene TRBJ2-3; TRBD1 agrees at 7 bases. Germline-derived CDR1 and CDR2 are DFQATT and SNEGSKA (reference sequence). V was clipped by 6 bases and J by 2 bases; unmatched bases: 11. The CDR3 extends over 15 amino acids. CDR3 loop: CSASVLQGDTDTQYF. CDR3 DNA sequence: TGCAGTGCGTCCGTACTTCAGGGGGACACAGATACGCAGTATTTT.

This clonotype showed up just a few times. The chain links TRBV18 to TRBJ2-2; D remains unclear. V was clipped by 4 bases and J by 0 bases, with 6 bases between them. Germline V gives CDR1 KGHSH, CDR2 LQKENI. The length of the CDR3 is 14 residues. This chain's CDR3 is CASSLSSNTGELFF. The CDR3 DNA sequence: TGTGCCAGCTCACTTAGCTCGAACACCGGGGAGCTGTTTTTT.

This chain links TRBV20-1 with TRBJ1-3, with 8 bases that match TRBD1. CDR3 length: 15 residues. CDR1 DFQATT and CDR2 SNEGSKA come from the germline V gene (reference sequence). Trimming removed 5 bases from V and 3 bases from J; junction bases left unmatched: 9. The CDR3 nucleotides are TGCAGTGCTGCCACGGACAGGGTTGGTGGAAACACCATATATTTT. Translated, it gives CSAATDRVGGNTIYF.

This clonotype has only a few counts. At one end, the junction sequence differs from germline, possibly due to a read error. The chain carries TRBV14 and TRBJ1-2, with TRBD1 as a possible D gene (6 bases). The CDR3 has 14 amino acids. Per germline, CDR1 SGHDN and CDR2 FVKESK. In nucleotides, the CDR3 is TGTGCCAGCAGCCAAGCCAGGGGTTATATGTCCCCCCTCTTC. This translates into CASSQARGYMSPLF.

This chain connects TRBV6-5 to TRBJ1-6; D ambiguous. The V end was cut by 2 bases, the J end by 0 bases, with 5 bases between. The CDR3 has 15 residues. CDR1 MNHEY and CDR2 SVGAGI come from the germline V gene. The CDR3 nucleotides read TGTGCCAGCAGTTACGATGGCTCCTATAATTCACCCCTCCACTTT. Its translation: CASSYDGSYNSPLHF.

This clonotype was seen many times. J is TRBJ2-1 and V is TRBV12-3 or TRBV12-4, with 10 bases that match TRBD2. The length of the CDR3 is 14 residues. Trimming took 6 bases from V and 4 from J; bases not matched to a gene: 3. CDR3 protein: CASRRTSGYNEQFF. Here the CDR3 DNA reads TGTGCCAGCAGACGGACTAGCGGTTACAATGAGCAGTTCTTC.

This clonotype was counted at least ten times. The CDR3 reads CSTGDRGIGSNGYTF. CDR3 bases: TGCAGCACTGGGGACAGGGGAATAGGAAGTAATGGCTACACCTTC. The chain carries TRBV29-1 and TRBJ1-2; 10 bases agree with TRBD1. This CDR3 has 15 amino acids. Germline lookup yields CDR1 SQVTM and CDR2 ANQGSEA. J gave up 6 bases and V 8 bases, and 15 bases lay outside the gene matches.

This clonotype was recorded at least ten times. J is TRBJ1-3 and V is TRBV6-5; TRBD1 agrees at 7 bases. CDR1 and CDR2 (germline): MNHEY, SVGAGI. CDR3 length equals 15 residues. V dropped 2 bases and J dropped 3; count of bases not matched to a gene: 4. In nucleotides, the CDR3 is TGTGCCAGCAGTTACGACAGGGTGTATGGAAACACCATATATTTT. Its translation: CASSYDRVYGNTIYF.

J is TRBJ1-1 and V is TRBV4-1; TRBD1 matches 8 bases. This CDR3 region has 15 residues. After removal of 1 base from V and 3 bases from J, the junction contained 4 bases not matched to a gene. Germline-derived CDR1 and CDR2 are MGHRA and YSYEKL. The CDR3 nucleotides are TGCGCCAGCAGCCAAGTGAACAGGGGGGACACTGAAGCTTTCTTT. Its protein product is CASSQVNRGDTEAFF.

In its sample, this clonotype was seen a few times. This chain connects TRBV5-1 to TRBJ2-5, with D maybe TRBD2 (5 bases). The CDR3 has 15 amino acids. Germline assignment: CDR1 SGHRS and CDR2 YFSETQ. V lost 1 base and J 4 bases, leaving 14 bases between the germline ends. The CDR3, as DNA: TGCGCCAGCAGCTTGCGGATAGCGTATGGAGAGACCCAGTACTTC. This encodes CASSLRIAYGETQYF.